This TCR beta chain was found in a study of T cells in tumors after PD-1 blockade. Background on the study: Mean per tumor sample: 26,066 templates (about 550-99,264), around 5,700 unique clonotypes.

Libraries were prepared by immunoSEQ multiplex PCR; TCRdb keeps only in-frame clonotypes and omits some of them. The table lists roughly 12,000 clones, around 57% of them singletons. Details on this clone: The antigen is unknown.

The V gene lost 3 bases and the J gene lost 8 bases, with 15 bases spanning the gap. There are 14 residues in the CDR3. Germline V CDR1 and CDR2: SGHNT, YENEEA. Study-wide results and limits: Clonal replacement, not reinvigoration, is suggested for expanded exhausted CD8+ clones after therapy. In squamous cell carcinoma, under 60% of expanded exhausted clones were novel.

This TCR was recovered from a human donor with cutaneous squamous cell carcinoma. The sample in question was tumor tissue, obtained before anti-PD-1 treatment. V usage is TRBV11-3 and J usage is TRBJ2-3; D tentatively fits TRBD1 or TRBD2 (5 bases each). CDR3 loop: CASSFRDRTTTQYF. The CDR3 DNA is TGTGCCAGCAGCTTTCGGGACCGCACAACTACGCAGTATTTT.